The sequence of this T cell receptor (beta chain) was determined in a study of T cell changes during pregnancy in multiple sclerosis. Sequencing was performed with immunoSEQ multiplex PCR; in TCRdb, only in-frame clones are kept and a portion is missing. The sample yields more than 60,000 clones, approximately 89% seen once. The CDR3 length is 12 residues. Germline V CDR1 and CDR2: LNHDA, SQIVND (reference sequence). Trimming left V 5 bases short and J 5 bases short, with 9 bases between. The sample consisted of peripheral blood, taken in the second trimester of pregnancy. The receptor was derived from a female donor with multiple sclerosis, enrolled in a pregnancy study. The rearrangement joins TRBV19 to TRBJ1-1; no clear D. In nucleotides, the CDR3 is TGTGCCAGTAGTGCCCGGCGGACTGAAGCTTTCTTT. Its protein is CASSARRTEAFF.